The 3 T cell receptor beta chains in this list originate from one sample, sequenced in a study of CD8+ T cells in alopecia areata. Sequencing relied on a cDNA template that was reverse transcribed from extracted RNA. Sequenced by immunoSEQ multiplex PCR; TCRdb stores in-frame clones only, minus some. This sample has roughly 200,000 clones, with 50% to 70% found just once. Sequenced here: CD4+ T cells sorted from blood, sampled at week 0. These TCRs come from a human donor with alopecia areata.

Worth noting for this clone: This sample also contains other DNA sequences that code for the same CDR3. The CDR3 DNA sequence: TGTGCCTGGAAAACCTCGTTGAACACTGAAGCTTTCTTT. Its translation: CAWKTSLNTEAFF. The chain couples TRBV30 to TRBJ1-1, with D uncertain. The CDR3 length is 13 residues. Germline V lookup: CDR1 GTSNPN, CDR2 SVGIG (reference sequence). The ends were cut back, 4 bases at V and 0 bases at J, with 9 bases in the middle.

V usage is TRBV5-1 and J usage is TRBJ1-2, with a weak D call TRBD1 (6 bases). Trimming stripped 0 bases from V and 4 bases from J, with 10 bases between. Germline V gene sequence: CDR1 SGHRS, CDR2 YFSETQ. This CDR3 has 14 residues. The CDR3 here is CASSLGDIGYGYTF. For the CDR3, the DNA is TGCGCCAGCAGCTTGGGGGACATAGGCTATGGCTACACCTTC.

The chain has TRBV30 and TRBJ2-7; tentative D call: TRBD1 (5 bases). This CDR3 region has 13 residues. The V gene's germline CDR1 is GTSNPN and CDR2 SVGIG (reference sequence). Trimming took 4 bases from V and 3 from J, leaving 13 bases between them. The CDR3 loop is CAWNLLQGYEQYF. The CDR3 coding sequence is TGTGCCTGGAATCTCCTCCAGGGCTACGAGCAGTACTTC. Variable domain in full (rest from reference TRBV30 and TRBJ2-7): SQTIHQWPATLVQPVGSPLSLECTVEGTSNPNLYWYRQAAGRGLQLLFYSVGIGQISSEVPQNLSASRPQDRQFILSSKKLLLSDSGFYLCAWNLLQGYEQYFGPGTRLTVT.